The rows below give T cell receptor beta chains drawn from one sample of a study of T cell changes during pregnancy in multiple sclerosis. Profiling relied on immunoSEQ multiplex PCR, and the TCRdb table lists in-frame clones only, not all of them. The repertoire holds about 46,000 clones, with 80% to 95% as singletons. The material was CD8+ T cells from peripheral blood mononuclear cells, obtained in the second trimester of pregnancy. The receptors here all came from a female donor with multiple sclerosis, enrolled in a pregnancy study. Each CDR3 is given with its conserved first and last residue. Fields, in order: D gene, CDR3 length, clone size, V gene, J gene, CDR3 protein, CDR3 DNA. D genes are given only for firm matches. Size is stated for part of the rows, as once, few or many counts, or as a class when the clone is expanded.

D: TRBD2
length: 16
size: -
V: TRBV2
J: TRBJ2-1
CDR3: CASSALETSGGPEQFF
DNA: TGTGCCAGCAGTGCTCTCGAGACTAGCGGGGGGCCTGAGCAGTTCTTC

D: -
length: 13
size: -
V: TRBV19
J: TRBJ2-1
CDR3: CASSPPTFNEQFF
DNA: TGTGCCAGTAGCCCTCCTACCTTCAATGAGCAGTTCTTC

D: TRBD1
length: 15
size: -
V: TRBV4-2
J: TRBJ1-1
CDR3: CASSQDGIDRAEAFF
DNA: TGTGCCAGCAGCCAAGATGGGATTGACAGGGCCGAAGCTTTCTTT

D: -
length: 16
size: -
V: TRBV13
J: TRBJ2-7
CDR3: CASSTSRRDMHYEQYF
DNA: TGTGCCAGCAGCACCTCACGCCGGGACATGCACTACGAGCAGTACTTC

D: -
length: 12
size: -
V: TRBV7-9
J: TRBJ2-7
CDR3: CASSPGFYEQYF
DNA: TGTGCCAGCAGCCCCGGTTTCTACGAGCAGTACTTC

D: TRBD2
length: 14
size: -
V: TRBV2
J: TRBJ2-3
CDR3: CASIPSGGADTQYF
DNA: TGTGCCAGCATACCTAGCGGGGGGGCAGATACGCAGTATTTT

D: -
length: 16
size: -
V: TRBV5-6
J: TRBJ2-2
CDR3: CASSLLYDTLTGELFF
DNA: TGTGCCAGCAGCTTGTTATACGACACCCTGACCGGGGAGCTGTTTTTT

D: -
length: 13
size: -
V: TRBV25-1
J: TRBJ1-4
CDR3: CASSPGTNEKLFF
DNA: TGTGCCAGCAGTCCAGGGACTAATGAAAAACTGTTTTTT

D: -
length: 13
size: medium-sized
V: TRBV6-1
J: TRBJ1-1
CDR3: CASSSTENTEAFF
DNA: TGTGCCAGCAGCTCCACAGAGAACACTGAAGCTTTCTTT

D: TRBD1
length: 17
size: -
V: TRBV9
J: TRBJ1-5
CDR3: CASSPSADREINQPQHF
DNA: TGTGCCAGCAGCCCCAGCGCCGACAGGGAGATTAATCAGCCCCAGCATTTT

D: TRBD1
length: 14
size: -
V: TRBV30
J: TRBJ1-2
CDR3: CAWSSGQGDYGYTF
DNA: TGTGCCTGGAGTAGCGGGCAGGGGGACTATGGCTACACCTTC

D: TRBD1
length: 15
size: -
V: TRBV5-5
J: TRBJ1-1
CDR3: CASSLGTGAATEAFF
DNA: TGTGCCAGCAGCTTGGGTACAGGGGCGGCCACTGAAGCTTTCTTT

D: -
length: 14
size: -
V: TRBV15
J: TRBJ1-1
CDR3: CATSRLEFTGEAFF
DNA: TGTGCCACCAGCAGACTCGAATTTACTGGGGAGGCTTTCTTT

D: -
length: 14
size: -
V: TRBV13
J: TRBJ1-1
CDR3: CASSLRRMNTEAFF
DNA: TGTGCCAGCAGCTTAAGGCGGATGAACACTGAAGCTTTCTTT

D: TRBD1
length: 13
size: once
V: TRBV19
J: TRBJ1-6
CDR3: CASSRQGNSPLHF
DNA: TGTGCCAGTTCAAGACAGGGGAATTCACCCCTCCACTTT

D: -
length: 16
size: -
V: TRBV7-2
J: TRBJ2-2
CDR3: CASSPEGYRNTGELFF
DNA: TGTGCCAGCAGCCCGGAGGGGTATCGGAACACCGGGGAGCTGTTTTTT

D: -
length: 17
size: -
V: TRBV19
J: TRBJ2-3
CDR3: CASSIEGPGSGSDTQYF
DNA: TGTGCCAGTAGTATAGAAGGTCCAGGGTCTGGGTCAGATACGCAGTATTTT

D: TRBD1
length: 17
size: -
V: TRBV30
J: TRBJ1-2
CDR3: CACFVWDRSEINYGYTF
DNA: TGTGCCTGCTTCGTATGGGACAGGAGTGAGATTAACTATGGCTACACCTTC

D: -
length: 16
size: -
V: TRBV6-5
J: TRBJ1-4
CDR3: CASSYSSSTTNEKLFF
DNA: TGTGCCAGCAGTTACTCGAGCTCAACAACTAATGAAAAACTGTTTTTT

D: TRBD1
length: 12
size: -
V: TRBV6-1
J: TRBJ1-1
CDR3: CASPTGGTEAFF
DNA: TGTGCCAGTCCGACAGGGGGCACTGAAGCTTTCTTT

D: -
length: 14
size: -
V: TRBV11-3
J: TRBJ2-3
CDR3: CASSRRGRTDTQYF
DNA: TGTGCCAGCAGCCGAAGGGGCAGGACAGATACGCAGTATTTT

D: TRBD1
length: 13
size: -
V: TRBV14
J: TRBJ1-1
CDR3: CASRSTGDTEAFF
DNA: TGTGCCAGCAGGTCGACAGGGGACACTGAAGCTTTCTTT

D: -
length: 16
size: few
V: TRBV4-1
J: TRBJ2-7
CDR3: CASSQIQGGDTHEQYF
DNA: TGCGCCAGCAGCCAAATACAGGGTGGGGATACCCACGAGCAGTACTTC

D: TRBD1
length: 11
size: -
V: TRBV25-1
J: TRBJ1-2
CDR3: CATWTGNGYTF
DNA: TGTGCCACATGGACAGGGAATGGCTACACCTTC

D: -
length: 14
size: -
V: TRBV9
J: TRBJ1-1
CDR3: CASSPPGPLGGAFF
DNA: TGTGCCAGCAGCCCCCCAGGTCCCCTCGGGGGAGCTTTCTTT

D: TRBD1
length: 14
size: -
V: TRBV7-3
J: TRBJ2-3
CDR3: CASSGTGGPDTQYF
DNA: TGTGCCAGCAGTGGGACAGGGGGCCCAGATACGCAGTATTTT

D: -
length: 13
size: -
V: TRBV2
J: TRBJ1-4
CDR3: CASRGRANEKLFF
DNA: TGTGCCAGCAGGGGCAGGGCTAATGAAAAACTGTTTTTT

D: TRBD2
length: 19
size: -
V: TRBV13
J: TRBJ2-4
CDR3: CASTTGLAGATSPKNIQYF
DNA: TGTGCCAGCACGACGGGTCTAGCGGGGGCCACTAGCCCCAAAAACATTCAGTACTTC

D: -
length: 14
size: -
V: TRBV10-2
J: TRBJ2-1
CDR3: CASTTGSSYNEQFF
DNA: TGCGCCAGTACCACAGGGAGCTCCTACAATGAGCAGTTCTTC

D: -
length: 14
size: -
V: TRBV2
J: TRBJ1-6
CDR3: CASSQGSYNSPLHF
DNA: TGTGCCAGCAGTCAGGGTTCCTATAATTCACCCCTCCACTTT

D: TRBD1
length: 16
size: -
V: TRBV27
J: TRBJ2-7
CDR3: CASSSNTGAFSYEQYF
DNA: TGTGCCAGCAGTTCCAATACAGGGGCCTTCTCCTACGAGCAGTACTTC

D: TRBD2
length: 16
size: -
V: TRBV9
J: TRBJ2-3
CDR3: CASSVAGGGGPDTQYF
DNA: TGTGCCAGCAGCGTAGCGGGCGGGGGGGGGCCAGATACGCAGTATTTT

D: TRBD2
length: 16
size: once
V: TRBV4-1
J: TRBJ2-1
CDR3: CASSQDPSGGAHEQFF
DNA: TGCGCCAGCAGCCAAGATCCGAGCGGGGGGGCCCATGAGCAGTTCTTC

D: TRBD1
length: 14
size: -
V: TRBV11-1
J: TRBJ1-1
CDR3: CASSLGTGSSEAFF
DNA: TGTGCCAGCAGCTTAGGGACAGGGAGTTCTGAAGCTTTCTTT

D: -
length: 14
size: -
V: TRBV4-1
J: TRBJ1-1
CDR3: CASSQDGVYTEAFF
DNA: TGCGCCAGCAGCCAAGATGGAGTATACACTGAAGCTTTCTTT

D: -
length: 16
size: -
V: TRBV5-5
J: TRBJ2-3
CDR3: CASSSRAGGGTDTQYF
DNA: TGTGCCAGCAGCTCCCGTGCGGGCGGGGGCACAGATACGCAGTATTTT

D: TRBD2
length: 19
size: -
V: TRBV14
J: TRBJ2-1
CDR3: CASSQGRTSGWAGANEQFF
DNA: TGTGCCAGCAGCCAAGGCCGGACTAGCGGGTGGGCCGGGGCCAATGAGCAGTTCTTC

D: -
length: 20
size: once
V: TRBV27
J: TRBJ1-1
CDR3: CASSPLIRVQVFPFNTEAFF
DNA: TGTGCCAGCAGTCCGCTGATCAGGGTACAGGTTTTTCCATTTAACACTGAAGCTTTCTTT